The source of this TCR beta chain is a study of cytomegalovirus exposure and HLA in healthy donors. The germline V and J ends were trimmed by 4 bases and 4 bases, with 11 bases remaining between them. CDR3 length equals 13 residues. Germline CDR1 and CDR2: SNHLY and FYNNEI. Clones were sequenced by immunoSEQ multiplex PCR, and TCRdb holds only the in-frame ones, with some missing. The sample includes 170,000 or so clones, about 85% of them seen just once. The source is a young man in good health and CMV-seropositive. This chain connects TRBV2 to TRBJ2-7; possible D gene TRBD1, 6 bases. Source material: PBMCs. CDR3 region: CASSVGAGYEQYF. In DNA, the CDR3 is TGTGCCAGCAGTGTGGGGGCAGGGTACGAGCAGTACTTC.